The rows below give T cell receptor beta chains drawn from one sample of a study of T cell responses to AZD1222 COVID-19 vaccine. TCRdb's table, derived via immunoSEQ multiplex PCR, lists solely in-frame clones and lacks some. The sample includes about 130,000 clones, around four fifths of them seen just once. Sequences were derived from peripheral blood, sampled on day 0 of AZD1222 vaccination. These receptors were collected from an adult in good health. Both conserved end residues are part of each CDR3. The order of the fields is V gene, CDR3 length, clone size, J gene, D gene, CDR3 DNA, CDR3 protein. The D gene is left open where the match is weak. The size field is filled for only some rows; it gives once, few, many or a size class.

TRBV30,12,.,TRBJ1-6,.,TGTGCCTGGACGTATAGGGATTCACCCCTCCACTTT,CAWTYRDSPLHF
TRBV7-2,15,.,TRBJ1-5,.,TGTGCCAGCAGCTTAGGGGGCTCCCGCAATCAGCCCCAGCATTTT,CASSLGGSRNQPQHF
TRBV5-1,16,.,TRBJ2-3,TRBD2,TGCGCCAGCAGCTTGGTGCTAGCGGGGGGATCAGATACGCAGTATTTT,CASSLVLAGGSDTQYF
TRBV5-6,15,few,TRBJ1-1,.,TGTGCCAGCAGCTTGGGACGCAGGATGAACACTGAAGCTTTCTTT,CASSLGRRMNTEAFF
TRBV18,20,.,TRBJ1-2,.,TGTGCCAGCTCACAGGTTCGGTGGGAGACAGGAGGAACCGCTAACTATGGCTACACCTTC,CASSQVRWETGGTANYGYTF
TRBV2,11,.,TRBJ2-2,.,TGTGCCAGCAGTGACACCGGGGAGCTGTTTTTT,CASSDTGELFF
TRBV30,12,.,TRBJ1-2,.,TGTGCCTGCCTAGTCGGAAAGGGTGGCTACACCTTC,CACLVGKGGYTF
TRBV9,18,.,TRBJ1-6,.,TGTGCCAGCAGCCGGTGGGCTGGGTCCAGCTCCTATAATTCACCCCTCCACTTT,CASSRWAGSSSYNSPLHF
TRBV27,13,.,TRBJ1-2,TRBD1,TGTGCCAGCAGGCAACAGGGGCCCTATGGCTACACCTTC,CASRQQGPYGYTF
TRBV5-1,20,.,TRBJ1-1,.,TGCGCCAGCAGCTTGGGTAGGGACCGACGGGGGAGCCTGAACTTCCCTGAAGCTTTCTTT,CASSLGRDRRGSLNFPEAFF
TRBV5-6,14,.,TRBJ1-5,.,TGTGCCAGCAGCTTGGCATCCGGGGCGCAGCCCCAGCATTTT,CASSLASGAQPQHF
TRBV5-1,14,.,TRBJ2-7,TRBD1,TGCGCCAGCAGGGAACAGGGGGACAACTACGAGCAGTACTTC,CASREQGDNYEQYF
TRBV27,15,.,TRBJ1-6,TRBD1,TGTGCCAGCAGTCCCGACAGGGCCCAGTATTCACCCCTCCACTTT,CASSPDRAQYSPLHF
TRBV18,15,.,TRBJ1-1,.,TGTGCCAGCTCACGCGACGTAGCGACGAACACTGAAGCTTTCTTT,CASSRDVATNTEAFF
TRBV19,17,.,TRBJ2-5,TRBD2,TGTCCCAGTAGTATGGGGATACTAGCGGGGGGGGAAGAGACCCAGTACTTC,CPSSMGILAGGEETQYF
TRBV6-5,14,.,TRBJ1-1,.,TGTGCCAGCAGCTACGGGGTTGGCGGGCGTGAAGCTTTCTTT,CASSYGVGGREAFF
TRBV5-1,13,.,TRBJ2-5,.,TGCGCCAGCAGCTTGACAATCAAGGACGCCCAGTACTTC,CASSLTIKDAQYF
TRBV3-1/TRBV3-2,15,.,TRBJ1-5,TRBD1,TGTGCCAGCAGCCCCAGGGGACAGGTCAATCAGCCCCAGCATTTT,CASSPRGQVNQPQHF
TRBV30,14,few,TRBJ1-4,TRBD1,TGTGCCTGGAGTGACAGGGGCTTTAGTGAAAAACTGTTTTTT,CAWSDRGFSEKLFF
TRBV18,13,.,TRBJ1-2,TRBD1,TGTGCCAGCTTCCGGACAGGGCTCTATGGCTACACCTTC,CASFRTGLYGYTF
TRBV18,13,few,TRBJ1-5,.,TGTGCCAGCTCACCCATGGTAGAACAGCCCCAGCATTTT,CASSPMVEQPQHF
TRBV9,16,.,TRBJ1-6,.,TGTGCCAGCAGCGTAGCTATGGACGGAAATAATTCACCCCTCCACTTT,CASSVAMDGNNSPLHF
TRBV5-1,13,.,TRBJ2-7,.,TGCGCCAGCAGCTCCGACGGACTGTACGAGCAGTACTTC,CASSSDGLYEQYF
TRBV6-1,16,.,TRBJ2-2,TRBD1,TGTGCCAGCAGTGCTTTCGGGACAGGGGCAACCGGGGAGCTGTTTTTT,CASSAFGTGATGELFF
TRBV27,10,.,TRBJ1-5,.,TGTGCCAGTTTCAATCAGCCCCAGCATTTT,CASFNQPQHF
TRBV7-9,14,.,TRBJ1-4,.,TGTGCCAGCAGCTTAGAGAGGGGTAATGAAAAACTGTTTTTT,CASSLERGNEKLFF
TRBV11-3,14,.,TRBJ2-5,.,TGTGCCAGCAGCTTAGGACGGGCAGGAGGGGCCCAGTACTTC,CASSLGRAGGAQYF
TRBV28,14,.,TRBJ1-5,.,TGTGCCAGCAGTTTAGGGGGAAGCAATCAGCCCCAGCATTTT,CASSLGGSNQPQHF
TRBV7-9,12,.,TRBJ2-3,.,TGTGCCAGCAGCCTAGAGCCTAATACGCAGTATTTT,CASSLEPNTQYF
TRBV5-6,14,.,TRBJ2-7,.,TGTGCCAGCAGCTTGGGGTTTCGGGGAGACGAGCAGTACTTC,CASSLGFRGDEQYF
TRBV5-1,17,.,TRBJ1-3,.,TGCGCCAGCAGCCTGGAAGGGCGCCCGAGCTCTGGAAACACCATATATTTT,CASSLEGRPSSGNTIYF
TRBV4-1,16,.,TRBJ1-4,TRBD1,TGCGCCAGCAGCCAAGATATGGGACAGGCTAATGAAAAACTGTTTTTT,CASSQDMGQANEKLFF
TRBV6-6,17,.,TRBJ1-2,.,TGTGCCAGCAGTCCTCGGACCACTGGAGGGGCAAACTATGGCTACACCTTC,CASSPRTTGGANYGYTF